What follows is one T cell receptor beta chain and its context. The germline CDR1 and CDR2 sequences are SGHDN and FVKESK. The V end was cut by 0 bases, the J end by 4 bases, with 12 bases between. CDR3 length: 15 residues. Some clones are missing from TCRdb's copy, which holds only in-frame ones; the method was immunoSEQ multiplex PCR. The data show some 80,000 clones, with about 95% seen just once and roughly 2.5% held by the top ten. The data originate from a study of T cell changes during pregnancy in multiple sclerosis. The receptor was derived from a female donor with multiple sclerosis, enrolled in a pregnancy study. This specimen was peripheral blood, taken in the third trimester of pregnancy. This rearrangement joins TRBV14 to TRBJ1-1; D is unclear. DNA for the CDR3: TGTGCCAGCAGCCAAGATCTTTTAAAGCGCACTGAAGCTTTCTTT. Its protein is CASSQDLLKRTEAFF.